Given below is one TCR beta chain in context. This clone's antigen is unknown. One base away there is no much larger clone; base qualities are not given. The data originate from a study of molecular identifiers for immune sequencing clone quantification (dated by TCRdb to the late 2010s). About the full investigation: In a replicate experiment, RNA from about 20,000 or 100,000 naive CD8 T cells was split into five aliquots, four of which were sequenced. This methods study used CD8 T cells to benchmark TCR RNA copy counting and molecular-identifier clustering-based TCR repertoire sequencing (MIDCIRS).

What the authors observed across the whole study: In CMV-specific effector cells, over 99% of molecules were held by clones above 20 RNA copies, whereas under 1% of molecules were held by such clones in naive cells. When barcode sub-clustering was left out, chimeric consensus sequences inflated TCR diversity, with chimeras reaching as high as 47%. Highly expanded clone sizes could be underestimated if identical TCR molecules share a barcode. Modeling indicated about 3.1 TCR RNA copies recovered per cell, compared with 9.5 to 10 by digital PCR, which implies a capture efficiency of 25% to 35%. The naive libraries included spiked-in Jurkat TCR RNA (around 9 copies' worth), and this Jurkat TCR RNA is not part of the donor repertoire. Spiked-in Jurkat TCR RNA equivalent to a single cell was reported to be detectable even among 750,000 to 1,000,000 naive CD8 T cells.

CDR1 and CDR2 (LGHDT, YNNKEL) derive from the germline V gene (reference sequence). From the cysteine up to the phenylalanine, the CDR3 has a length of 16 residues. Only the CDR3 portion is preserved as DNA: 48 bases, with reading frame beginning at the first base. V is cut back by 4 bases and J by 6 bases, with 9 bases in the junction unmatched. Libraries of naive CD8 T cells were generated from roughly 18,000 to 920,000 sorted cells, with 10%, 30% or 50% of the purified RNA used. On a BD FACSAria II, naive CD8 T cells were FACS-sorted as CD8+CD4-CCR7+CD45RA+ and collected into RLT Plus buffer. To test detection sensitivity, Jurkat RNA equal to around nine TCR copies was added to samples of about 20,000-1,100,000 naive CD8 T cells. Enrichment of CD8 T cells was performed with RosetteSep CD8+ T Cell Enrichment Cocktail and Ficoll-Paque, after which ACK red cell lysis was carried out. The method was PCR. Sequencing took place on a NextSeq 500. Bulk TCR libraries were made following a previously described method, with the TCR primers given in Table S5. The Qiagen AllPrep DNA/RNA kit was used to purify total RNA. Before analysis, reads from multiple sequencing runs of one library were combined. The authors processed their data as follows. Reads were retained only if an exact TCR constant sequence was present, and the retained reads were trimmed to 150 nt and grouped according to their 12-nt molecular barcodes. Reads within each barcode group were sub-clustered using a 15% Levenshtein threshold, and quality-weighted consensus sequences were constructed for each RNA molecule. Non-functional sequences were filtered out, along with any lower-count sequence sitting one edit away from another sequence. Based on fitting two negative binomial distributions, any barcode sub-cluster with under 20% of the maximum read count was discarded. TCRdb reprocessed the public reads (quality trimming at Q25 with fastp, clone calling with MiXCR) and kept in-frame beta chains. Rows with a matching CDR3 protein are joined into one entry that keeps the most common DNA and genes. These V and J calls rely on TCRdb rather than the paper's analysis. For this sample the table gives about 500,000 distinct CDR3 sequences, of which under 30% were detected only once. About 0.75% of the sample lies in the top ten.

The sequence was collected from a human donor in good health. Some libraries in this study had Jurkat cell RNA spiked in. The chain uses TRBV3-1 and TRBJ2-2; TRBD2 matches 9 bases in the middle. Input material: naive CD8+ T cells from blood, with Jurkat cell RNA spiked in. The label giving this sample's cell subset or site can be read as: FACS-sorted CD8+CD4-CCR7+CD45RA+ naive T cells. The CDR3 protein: CASSRGAGGLSGELFF. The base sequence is TGTGCCAGCAGCCGCGGCGCGGGAGGGCTGTCCGGGGAGCTGTTTTTT.